This T cell receptor (beta chain) came from a study of T-cell reconstitution after alpha-beta-depleted transplantation in children. Overall study results and limits: Surviving thymic progenitors and recipient T cells were the source of high TCRbeta diversity at day 60 in some patients.

Trimming cost V 3 bases and J 5 bases; bases outside gene matches: 5. From germline, CDR1 is SEHNR and CDR2 FQNEAQ (reference sequence). This CDR3 has 16 residues. Unique molecular identifiers were incorporated into the prepared TCRbeta library. TCRdb passed the PCR reads through MiXCR, listing each CDR3 protein once. The data show approximately 300,000 distinct CDR3 sequences, 10% seen once. This clonotype appeared many times. The target antigen is unknown. The chain has TRBV7-9 and TRBJ2-4; 12 bases match TRBD2. This clonotype was obtained from a boy in the first two years of life with acute myeloid leukemia, due to receive a stem cell transplant. The sequencing here drew on PBMCs, taken before TCRalphabeta/CD19-depleted stem cell transplant. The CDR3: CASSFPSGRVENIQYF. The CDR3 DNA sequence: TGTGCCAGCAGCTTTCCTAGCGGGAGGGTGGAAAACATTCAGTACTTC. Combining the CDR3 with reference TRBV7-9 and TRBJ2-4 gives the whole variable domain DTGVSQNPRHKITKRGQNVTFRCDPISEHNRLYWYRQTLGQGPEFLTYFQNEAQLEKSRLLSDRFSAERPKGSFSTLEIQRTEQGDSAMYLCASSFPSGRVENIQYFGAGTRLSVL.